The 21 T cell receptor beta chains presented below share a single source sample, sequenced in a study of blood T cell repertoires in COVID-19. Method: immunoSEQ multiplex PCR; TCRdb's copy keeps in-frame clones and lacks some. The table lists about 220,000 clones, about 87% of them singletons. Sample: PBMCs or T cells enriched from blood (not recorded which). The receptors originated from a woman aged 25-40 years who had recovered from COVID-19.

This chain connects TRBV19 to TRBJ1-5; D remains unclear. V lost 3 bases and J 4 bases, leaving 7 bases between the germline ends. Germline values: CDR1 LNHDA, CDR2 SQIVND (reference sequence). The CDR3 is 13 residues long. DNA for the CDR3: TGTGCCAGTAGTATGAGGGATAATCAGCCCCAGCATTTT. This encodes CASSMRDNQPQHF.

The rearrangement joins TRBV6-5 to TRBJ1-2; 9 bases line up with TRBD1. V trimming: 7 bases; J trimming: 0 bases; junction bases outside the gene matches: 6. The CDR3 length is 15 residues. Germline CDR1 reads MNHEY; CDR2 reads SVGAGI. CDR3 sequence (DNA): TGTGCCAGCAACGACAGGGGGGAGACTAACTATGGCTACACCTTC. Its translation is CASNDRGETNYGYTF.

This chain connects TRBV7-9 to TRBJ1-2; the D gene is possibly TRBD1 (5 bases). V was pared by 5 bases and J by 3 bases, with 10 bases between. Germline CDR1 and CDR2: SEHNR and FQNEAQ (reference sequence). The CDR3 spans 13 residues. The CDR3 is CASSKLQDYGYTF. DNA for the CDR3: TGTGCCAGCAGCAAACTACAGGACTATGGCTACACCTTC.

A remark on this clone: One end of the junction fails to match germline, which may point to a read error. The chain is built from TRBV28 and TRBJ1-2; D is ambiguous. Germline CDR1 MDHEN, CDR2 SYDVKM. CDR3 length equals 13 residues. CDR3 DNA: TGTGCCAGCAATTTAAACAGAAACTATGGCTACACCTTC. Translating gives CASNLNRNYGYTF.

This clone came up a few times. The CDR3 sequence is CASSPGILGNTIYF. In nucleotides, the CDR3 is TGCGCCAGCAGCCCCGGGATTCTTGGAAACACCATATATTTT. The rearrangement uses TRBV4-1 and TRBJ1-3; D gene uncertain. CDR1 is MGHRA, CDR2 YSYEKL, per germline. This CDR3 is 14 amino acids long. Trimming stripped 4 bases from V and 3 bases from J, with 10 bases between.

This chain joins TRBV7-2 and TRBJ1-2; tentative D call: TRBD1 (6 bases). This CDR3 spans 13 amino acids. The germline gives CDR1 SGHTA, CDR2 FQGNSA. Trimming pared 5 bases from V and 3 bases from J, leaving 10 bases between. The CDR3 DNA reads as TGTGCCAGCAGCCTCGACAGGCACTATGGCTACACCTTC. This codes for CASSLDRHYGYTF. The variable domain in full, completed from reference TRBV7-2 and TRBJ1-2, reads GAGVSQSPSNKVTEKGKDVELRCDPISGHTALYWYRQSLGQGLEFLIYFQGNSAPDKSGLPSDRFSAERTGGSVSTLTIQRTQQEDSAVYLCASSLDRHYGYTFGSGTRLTVV.

V gene TRBV11-2 combines with J gene TRBJ1-2, with 8 bases fitting TRBD1. The CDR3 length is 14 residues. From germline, CDR1 is SGHAT and CDR2 FQNNGV. The V gene end was trimmed by 3 bases and the J gene end by 5 bases; junction bases not matched to a gene: 5. CDR3 region: CASSLTGDRYGYTF. DNA for the CDR3: TGTGCCAGCAGCTTGACAGGGGATCGGTATGGCTACACCTTC. The variable domain in full, completed from reference TRBV11-2 and TRBJ1-2, reads EAGVAQSPRYKIIEKRQSVAFWCNPISGHATLYWYQQILGQGPKLLIQFQNNGVVDDSQLPKDRFSAERLKGVDSTLKIQPAKLEDSAVYLCASSLTGDRYGYTFGSGTRLTVV.

The CDR3 nucleotides are TGCAGCGTAAAACAGGGAGGCAATCAGCCCCAGCATTTT. This encodes CSVKQGGNQPQHF. The rearrangement links TRBV29-1 to TRBJ1-5; D possibly corresponds to TRBD1 (6 bases). Germline assignment: CDR1 SQVTM and CDR2 ANQGSEA. The CDR3 is made up of 13 amino acids. The V end lost 6 bases, the J end lost 2 bases, and 11 bases lay between the germline ends. The full variable domain, in which reference TRBV29-1 and TRBJ1-5 provide the parts outside the CDR3, is SAVISQKPSRDICQRGTSLTIQCQVDSQVTMMFWYRQQPGQSLTLIATANQGSEATYESGFVIDKFPISRPNLTFSTLTVSNMSPEDSSIYLCSVKQGGNQPQHFGDGTRLSIL.

The chain employs TRBV4-3 and TRBJ1-2, with TRBD1 as a possible D gene (5 bases). Trimming took 0 bases from V and 3 from J, leaving 14 bases between them. The length of the CDR3 is 16 residues. Germline CDR1 and CDR2: LGHNA and YSLEER. As DNA, the CDR3 is TGCGCCAGCAGCCAAGATCGGCAGGGCCTTCACTATGGCTACACCTTC. It yields the protein CASSQDRQGLHYGYTF.

The rearrangement links TRBV29-1 to TRBJ2-1; weak D call: TRBD1 (5 bases). CDR1 is SQVTM and CDR2 is ANQGSEA in the germline V gene. The CDR3 has 13 amino acids. Trimming cost V 4 bases and J 6 bases, with 13 bases left between them. For the CDR3, the DNA is TGCAGCGTTGCCCCGACAGAATTCAATGAGCAGTTCTTC. This sequence encodes CSVAPTEFNEQFF.

This chain uses TRBV6-5 with TRBJ1-2; no reliable D call. The germline V and J ends were trimmed by 4 bases and 7 bases, with 13 bases remaining between them. Germline CDR1 reads MNHEY; CDR2 reads SVGAGI. The CDR3 length is 13 residues. Here the CDR3 reads CASSSLLTGGYTF. In nucleotides, the CDR3 is TGTGCCAGCAGTTCCCTACTCACCGGTGGCTACACCTTC.

This chain joins TRBV6-5 and TRBJ1-4; tentatively, D is TRBD1 (6 bases). V dropped 2 bases and J dropped 14 bases, with 18 bases sitting between them. Per the germline V gene, CDR1 is MNHEY and CDR2 is SVGAGI. CDR3 size: 14 residues. CDR3 bases: TGTGCCAGCAGTTACGGACCACAGGGATTGGGGCTGTTTTTT. It specifies CASSYGPQGLGLFF.

The chain joins TRBV9 to TRBJ2-3; the D is unclear. This CDR3 contains 15 residues. Germline CDR1 reads SGDLS; CDR2 reads YYNGEE. V lost 3 bases and J 2 bases, leaving 13 bases between the germline ends. CDR3 in DNA: TGTGCCAGCAGCGCCAACTCTCACTCCACAGATACGCAGTATTTT. Residues: CASSANSHSTDTQYF.

This clone showed up just a few times. The V gene is TRBV3-1 (or the pseudogene TRBV3-2), the J gene TRBJ1-3; tentative D call: TRBD1 (5 bases). The V end lost 0 bases, the J end lost 7 bases, and 13 bases lay between the germline ends. This CDR3 contains 15 residues. Germline V gene lookup returns CDR1 LGHDT and CDR2 YNNKEL (reference sequence). CDR3 residues: CASSQDGGDPNTIYF. CDR3 nucleotide sequence: TGTGCCAGCAGCCAAGATGGGGGGGACCCGAACACCATATATTTT.

The chain links TRBV30 to TRBJ1-6; TRBD1 agrees at 8 bases. Germline loops: CDR1 GTSNPN, CDR2 SVGIG (reference sequence). The V segment lost 0 bases and the J segment 9 bases; nucleotides outside the gene matches: 4. The CDR3 extends over 14 amino acids. The DNA of the CDR3 is TGTGCCTGGAGTGTACGGACAGGGCCTTCACCCCTCCACTTT. Residues: CAWSVRTGPSPLHF.

This rearrangement joins TRBV29-1 to TRBJ2-1; D gene unclear. The CDR3 loop spans 14 amino acids. Germline lookup yields CDR1 SQVTM and CDR2 ANQGSEA. Trimming left V 3 bases short and J 1 base short, with 10 bases between. The CDR3 DNA follows: TGCAGCGTTGACTCGGGTTATTCCTACAATGAGCAGTTCTTC. Protein: CSVDSGYSYNEQFF.

The chain recombines TRBV9 with TRBJ1-5; D uncertain. Trimming took off 4 bases at V and 0 bases at J, with 11 bases between the two ends. The CDR3 is made up of 15 amino acids. CDR1 and CDR2 (germline): SGDLS, YYNGEE. The chain's CDR3 is CASSPSSLSNQPQHF. Written as DNA, the CDR3 is TGTGCCAGCAGCCCTAGCTCCCTTAGCAATCAGCCCCAGCATTTT.

V gene TRBV6-5 combines with J gene TRBJ1-1, with D possibly being TRBD1 (6 bases). Germline loops: CDR1 MNHEY, CDR2 SVGAGI. Trimming cost V 7 bases and J 5 bases, with 14 bases left between them. The CDR3 covers 13 residues. CDR3 region: CASTPGVGTEAFF. DNA for the CDR3: TGTGCCAGCACCCCAGGGGTAGGAACTGAAGCTTTCTTT.

The chain recombines TRBV6-5 with TRBJ1-2; no definite D call. Germline V gene data show CDR1 as MNHEY and CDR2 as SVGAGI. V was trimmed by 2 bases and J by 8 bases, leaving 18 bases between them. CDR3 length equals 15 residues. In DNA form, the CDR3 reads TGTGCCAGCAGTTACAGAAGTCCGCGTCTTGAAGGCTACACCTTC. Amino acid sequence: CASSYRSPRLEGYTF.

V is TRBV15 and J is TRBJ1-2, with D possibly matching TRBD1 (6 bases). V lost 0 bases and J 5 bases, leaving 16 bases between the germline ends. CDR1 is LNHNV and CDR2 is YYDKDF in the germline V gene (reference sequence). The CDR3 covers 16 residues. This CDR3 is CATSRDPSPQGYGYTF. The DNA of the CDR3 is TGTGCCACCAGCAGAGACCCCTCCCCTCAGGGGTATGGCTACACCTTC.

The CDR3 reads CASSQGQGRGYTF. In DNA form, the CDR3 reads TGTGCCAGCAGCCAAGGACAGGGTCGTGGCTACACCTTC. This chain links TRBV3-1 (or the pseudogene TRBV3-2) with TRBJ1-2; TRBD1 matches 7 bases. CDR1 is LGHDT, CDR2 YNNKEL, per germline (reference sequence). The CDR3 has 13 residues. V lost 1 base to trimming and J lost 7 bases; unmatched junction nucleotides: 3.